This TCR beta chain was profiled in a study of T cell responses to AZD1222 COVID-19 vaccine. TCRdb's table, derived via immunoSEQ multiplex PCR, lists solely in-frame clones and lacks some. The sample includes 60,000 to 85,000 clones, over 60% of them seen just once. The germline CDR1 and CDR2 sequences are LNHDA and SQIVND (reference sequence). The CDR3 is 14 residues long. V lost 5 bases and J lost 4; bases outside the gene matches: 7. Only a few counts were recorded for this clone. Antigen specificity is unknown. Study-wide points: Reports say nearly half of spike-specific TCRs go after unmutated variant regions.

The receptor comes from an adult who received the MenACWY meningococcal vaccine as a control. The source material was peripheral blood, sampled 28 days after the second dose of the MenACWY control vaccine. The chain combines TRBV19 with TRBJ1-1, with 7 nucleotides matching TRBD1. This CDR3 is CASSSRQGGTEAFF. CDR3 in DNA: TGTGCCAGTAGTTCAAGACAGGGCGGCACTGAAGCTTTCTTT.